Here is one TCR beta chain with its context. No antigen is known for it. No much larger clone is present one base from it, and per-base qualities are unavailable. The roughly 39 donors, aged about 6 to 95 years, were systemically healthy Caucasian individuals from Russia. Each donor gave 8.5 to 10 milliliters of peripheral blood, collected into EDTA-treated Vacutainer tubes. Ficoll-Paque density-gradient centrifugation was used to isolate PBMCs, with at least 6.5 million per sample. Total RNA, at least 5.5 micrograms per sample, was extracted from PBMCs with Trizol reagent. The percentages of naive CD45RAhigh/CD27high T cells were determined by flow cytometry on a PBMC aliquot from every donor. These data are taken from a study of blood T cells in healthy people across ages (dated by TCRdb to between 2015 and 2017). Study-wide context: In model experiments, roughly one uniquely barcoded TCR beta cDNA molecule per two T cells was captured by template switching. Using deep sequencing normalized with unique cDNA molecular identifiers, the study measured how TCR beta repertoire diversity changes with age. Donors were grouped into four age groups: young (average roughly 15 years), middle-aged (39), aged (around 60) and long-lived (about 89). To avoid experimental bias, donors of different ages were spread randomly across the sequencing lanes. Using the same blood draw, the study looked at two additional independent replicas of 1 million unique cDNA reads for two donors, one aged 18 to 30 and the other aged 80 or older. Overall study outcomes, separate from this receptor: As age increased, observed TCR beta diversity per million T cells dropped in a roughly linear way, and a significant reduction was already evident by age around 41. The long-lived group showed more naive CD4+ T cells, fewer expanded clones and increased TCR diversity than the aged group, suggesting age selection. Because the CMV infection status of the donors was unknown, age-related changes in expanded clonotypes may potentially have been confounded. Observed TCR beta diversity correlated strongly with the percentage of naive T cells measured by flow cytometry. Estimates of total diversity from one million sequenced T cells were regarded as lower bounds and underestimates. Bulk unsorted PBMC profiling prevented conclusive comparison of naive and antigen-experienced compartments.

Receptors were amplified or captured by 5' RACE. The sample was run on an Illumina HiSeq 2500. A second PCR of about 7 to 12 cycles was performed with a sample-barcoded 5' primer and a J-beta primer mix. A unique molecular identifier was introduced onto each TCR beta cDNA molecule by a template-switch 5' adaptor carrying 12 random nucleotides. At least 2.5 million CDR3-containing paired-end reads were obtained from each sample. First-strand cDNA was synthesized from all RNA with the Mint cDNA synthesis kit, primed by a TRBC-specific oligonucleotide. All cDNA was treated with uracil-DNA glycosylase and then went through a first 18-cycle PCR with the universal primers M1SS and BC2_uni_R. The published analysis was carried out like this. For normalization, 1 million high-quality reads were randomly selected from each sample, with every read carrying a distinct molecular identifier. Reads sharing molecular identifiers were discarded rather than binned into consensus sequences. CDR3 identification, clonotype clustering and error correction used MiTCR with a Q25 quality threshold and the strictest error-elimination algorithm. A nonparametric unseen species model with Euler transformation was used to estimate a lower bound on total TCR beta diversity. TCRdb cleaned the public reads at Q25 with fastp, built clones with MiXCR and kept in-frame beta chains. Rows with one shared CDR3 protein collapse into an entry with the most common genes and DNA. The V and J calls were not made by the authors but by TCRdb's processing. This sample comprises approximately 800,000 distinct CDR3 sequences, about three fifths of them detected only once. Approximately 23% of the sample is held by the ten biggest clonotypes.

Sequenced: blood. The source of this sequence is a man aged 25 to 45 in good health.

The CDR3 reads CATTQGNEMNTEAFF. The nucleotide sequence reads TGTGCCACCACACAGGGGAACGAAATGAACACTGAAGCTTTCTTT. The receptor chain draws on TRBV28 and TRBJ1-1, with 7 bases matching TRBD1. The CDR3 measures 15 amino acids from cysteine to phenylalanine. Only the CDR3 region is kept as DNA, spanning 45 bases read in frame from base 1. Trimming removed 10 bases from V and 0 bases from J; the gene matches leave 11 bases unexplained. The CDR1 and CDR2 encoded by the germline V gene are MDHEN and SYDVKM.